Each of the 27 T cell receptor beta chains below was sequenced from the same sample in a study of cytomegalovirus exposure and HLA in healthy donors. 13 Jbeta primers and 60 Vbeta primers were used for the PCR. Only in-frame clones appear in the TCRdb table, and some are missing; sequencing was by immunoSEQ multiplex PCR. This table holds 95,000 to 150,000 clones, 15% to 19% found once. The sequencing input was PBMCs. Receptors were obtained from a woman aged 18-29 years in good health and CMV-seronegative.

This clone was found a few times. This CDR3 reads CASSGTRSYNEQFF. CDR3 in DNA: TGTGCCAGCAGCGGAACTAGGTCCTACAATGAGCAGTTCTTC. The chain combines TRBV6-1 with TRBJ2-1; weak D call: TRBD2 (5 bases). The length of the CDR3 is 14 residues. The germline V and J ends were trimmed by 6 bases and 1 base, with 10 bases remaining between them. Germline V gene data show CDR1 as MNHNS and CDR2 as SASEGT.

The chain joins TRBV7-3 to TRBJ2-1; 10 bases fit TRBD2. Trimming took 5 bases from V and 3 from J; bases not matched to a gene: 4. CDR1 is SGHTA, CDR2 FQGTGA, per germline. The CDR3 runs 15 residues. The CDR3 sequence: CASSVAGGLYNEQFF. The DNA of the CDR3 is TGTGCCAGCAGCGTAGCGGGGGGCCTCTACAATGAGCAGTTCTTC.

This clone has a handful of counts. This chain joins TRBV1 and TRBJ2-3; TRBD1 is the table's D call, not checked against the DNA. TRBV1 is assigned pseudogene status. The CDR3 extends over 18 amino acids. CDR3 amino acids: CTSSRTRQEILRTDTQYF. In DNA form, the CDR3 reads TGCACCAGCAGCCGAACCCGACAGGAGATACTACGCACAGATACGCAGTATTTT.

CDR3 loop: CSVVDRDTLQNTGELFF. DNA for the CDR3: TGCAGCGTTGTGGACAGGGACACTCTCCAGAACACCGGGGAGCTGTTTTTT. The V call is TRBV29-1, the J call TRBJ2-2, with TRBD1 matching 8 bases. Trimming took 4 bases from V and 1 from J; bases not matched to a gene: 11. The CDR3 sequence is 17 residues long. Germline CDR1 and CDR2: SQVTM and ANQGSEA.

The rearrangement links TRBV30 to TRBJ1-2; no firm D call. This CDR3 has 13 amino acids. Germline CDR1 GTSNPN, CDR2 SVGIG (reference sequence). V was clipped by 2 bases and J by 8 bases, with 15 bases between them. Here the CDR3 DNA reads TGTGCCTGGAGTAGTGGACCCGGGAGGGGCTACACCTTC. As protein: CAWSSGPGRGYTF.

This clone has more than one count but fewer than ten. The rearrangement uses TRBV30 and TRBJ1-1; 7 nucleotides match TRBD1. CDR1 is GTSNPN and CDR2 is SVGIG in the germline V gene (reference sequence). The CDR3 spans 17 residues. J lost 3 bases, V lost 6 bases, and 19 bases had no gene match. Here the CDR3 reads CACLDRDRNYRDTEAFF. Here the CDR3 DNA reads TGTGCCTGTCTCGACCGGGACAGAAACTACCGGGACACTGAAGCTTTCTTT. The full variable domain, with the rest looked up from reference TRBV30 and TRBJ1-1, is SQTIHQWPATLVQPVGSPLSLECTVEGTSNPNLYWYRQAAGRGLQLLFYSVGIGQISSEVPQNLSASRPQDRQFILSSKKLLLSDSGFYLCACLDRDRNYRDTEAFFGQGTRLTVV.

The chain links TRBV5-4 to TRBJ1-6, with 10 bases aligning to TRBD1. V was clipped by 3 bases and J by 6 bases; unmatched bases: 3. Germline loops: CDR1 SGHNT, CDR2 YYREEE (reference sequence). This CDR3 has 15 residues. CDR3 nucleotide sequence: TGTGCCAGCAGCTCGGGGGACAGGGGTAATTCACCCCTCCACTTT. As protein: CASSSGDRGNSPLHF.

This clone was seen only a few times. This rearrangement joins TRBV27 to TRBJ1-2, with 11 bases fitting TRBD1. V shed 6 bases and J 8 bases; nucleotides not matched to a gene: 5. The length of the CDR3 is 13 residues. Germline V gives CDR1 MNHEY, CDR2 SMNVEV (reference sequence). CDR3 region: CASSPGQGAGYTF. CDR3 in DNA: TGTGCCAGCAGCCCCGGACAGGGGGCCGGCTACACCTTC.

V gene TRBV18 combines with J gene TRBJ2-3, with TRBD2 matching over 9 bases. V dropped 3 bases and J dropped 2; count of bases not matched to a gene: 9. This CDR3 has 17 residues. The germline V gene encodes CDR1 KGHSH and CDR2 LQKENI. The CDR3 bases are TGTGCCAGCTCACCGAAAAGAACTAGCGGGTACACAGATACGCAGTATTTT. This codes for CASSPKRTSGYTDTQYF.

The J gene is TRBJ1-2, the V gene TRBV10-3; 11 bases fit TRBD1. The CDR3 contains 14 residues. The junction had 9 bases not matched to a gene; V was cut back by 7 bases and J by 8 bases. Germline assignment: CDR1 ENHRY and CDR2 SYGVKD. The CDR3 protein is CAITEDRGQWGYTF. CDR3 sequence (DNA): TGTGCCATCACCGAGGACAGGGGGCAGTGGGGCTACACCTTC.

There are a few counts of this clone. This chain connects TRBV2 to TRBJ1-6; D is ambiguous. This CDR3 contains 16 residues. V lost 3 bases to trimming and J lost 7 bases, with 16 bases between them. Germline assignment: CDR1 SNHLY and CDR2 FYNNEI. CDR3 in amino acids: CASSEQRNPWNSPLHF. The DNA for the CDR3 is TGTGCCAGCAGTGAGCAGAGGAACCCTTGGAATTCACCCCTCCACTTT.

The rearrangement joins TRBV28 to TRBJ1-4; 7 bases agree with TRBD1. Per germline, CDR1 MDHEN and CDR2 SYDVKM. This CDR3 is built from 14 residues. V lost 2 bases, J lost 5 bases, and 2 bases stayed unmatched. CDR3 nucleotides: TGTGCCAGCAGTTTAGGGACAGTAAATGAAAAACTGTTTTTT. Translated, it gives CASSLGTVNEKLFF.

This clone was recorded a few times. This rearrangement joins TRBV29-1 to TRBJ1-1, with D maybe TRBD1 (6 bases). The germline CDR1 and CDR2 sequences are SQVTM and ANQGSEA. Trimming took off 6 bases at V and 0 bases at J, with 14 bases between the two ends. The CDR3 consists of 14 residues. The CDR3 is CSVAVTGMNTEAFF. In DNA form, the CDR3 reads TGCAGCGTCGCCGTCACAGGGATGAACACTGAAGCTTTCTTT.

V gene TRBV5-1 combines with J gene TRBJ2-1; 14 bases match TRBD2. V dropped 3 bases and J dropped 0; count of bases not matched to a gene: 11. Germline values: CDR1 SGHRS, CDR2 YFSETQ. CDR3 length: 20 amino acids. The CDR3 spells CASSSRGLAGARSSYNEQFF. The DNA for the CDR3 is TGCGCCAGCAGCTCGAGGGGACTAGCGGGGGCCCGGAGCTCCTACAATGAGCAGTTCTTC.

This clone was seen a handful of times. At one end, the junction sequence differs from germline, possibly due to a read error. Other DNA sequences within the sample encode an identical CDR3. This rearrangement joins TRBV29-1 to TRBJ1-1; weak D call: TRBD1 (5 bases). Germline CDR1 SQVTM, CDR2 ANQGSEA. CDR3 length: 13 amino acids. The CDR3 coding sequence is TGCAGCGTTGGGGCAGGGCGTTTTACTGAGGCTTTCTTT. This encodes CSVGAGRFTEAFF.

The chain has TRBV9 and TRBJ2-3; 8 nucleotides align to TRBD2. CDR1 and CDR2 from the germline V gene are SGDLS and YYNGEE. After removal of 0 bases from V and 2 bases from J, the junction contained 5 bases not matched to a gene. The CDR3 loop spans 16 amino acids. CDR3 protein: CASSVVGGGTTDTQYF. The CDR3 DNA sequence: TGTGCCAGCAGCGTAGTTGGCGGGGGGACCACAGATACGCAGTATTTT.

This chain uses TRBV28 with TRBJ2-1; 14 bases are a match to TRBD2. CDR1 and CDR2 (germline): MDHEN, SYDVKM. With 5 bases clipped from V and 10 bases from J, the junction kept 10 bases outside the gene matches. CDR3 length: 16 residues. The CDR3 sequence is CASSVGLAGASFEQFF. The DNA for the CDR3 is TGTGCCAGCAGTGTGGGACTAGCGGGAGCATCGTTCGAGCAGTTCTTC.

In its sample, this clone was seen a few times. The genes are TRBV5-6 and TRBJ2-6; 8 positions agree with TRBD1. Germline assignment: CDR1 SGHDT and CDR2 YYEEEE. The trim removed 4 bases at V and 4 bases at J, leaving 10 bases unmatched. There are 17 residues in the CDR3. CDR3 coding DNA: TGTGCCAGCAGCCCTCGACAGGGGAAGAGCGGGGCCAACGTCCTGACTTTC. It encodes CASSPRQGKSGANVLTF.

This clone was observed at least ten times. The DNA for the CDR3 is TGTGCCAGCAGTCCGGTCAAATCTAGCGGGAGACCCTACGAGCAGTACTTC. This sequence encodes CASSPVKSSGRPYEQYF. The rearrangement uses TRBV27 and TRBJ2-7; 10 bases are a match to TRBD2. Germline-derived CDR1 and CDR2 are MNHEY and SMNVEV (reference sequence). The J segment lost 2 bases and the V segment lost 5 bases, leaving 12 bases of the junction unmatched. The CDR3 is 17 residues long.

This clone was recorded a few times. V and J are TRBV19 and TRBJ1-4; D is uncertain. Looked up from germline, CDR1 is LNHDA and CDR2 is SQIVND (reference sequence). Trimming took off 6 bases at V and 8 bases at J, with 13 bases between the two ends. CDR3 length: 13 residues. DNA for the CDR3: TGTGCCAGTAGGTCGGGGATAGGGGAAAAACTGTTTTTT. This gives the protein CASRSGIGEKLFF.

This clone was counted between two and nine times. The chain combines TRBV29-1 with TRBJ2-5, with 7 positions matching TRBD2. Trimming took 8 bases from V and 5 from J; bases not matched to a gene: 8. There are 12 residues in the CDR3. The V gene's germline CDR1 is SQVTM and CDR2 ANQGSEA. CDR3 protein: CSPRWGGETQYF. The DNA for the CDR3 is TGCAGCCCCCGATGGGGGGGGGAGACCCAGTACTTC.

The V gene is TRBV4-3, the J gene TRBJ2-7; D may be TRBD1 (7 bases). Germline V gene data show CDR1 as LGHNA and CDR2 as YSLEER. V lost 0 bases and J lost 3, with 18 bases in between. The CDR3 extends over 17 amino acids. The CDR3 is CASSQEAFSRGDYEQYF. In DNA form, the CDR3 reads TGCGCCAGCAGCCAAGAGGCGTTTTCCAGGGGGGACTACGAGCAGTACTTC.

The CDR3 protein is CASSVTGANTEAFF. The CDR3 bases are TGCGCCAGCAGTGTGACAGGGGCGAACACTGAAGCTTTCTTT. The chain joins TRBV5-1 to TRBJ1-1; 8 positions match TRBD1. This CDR3 has 14 residues. J gave up 1 base and V 5 bases, and 4 bases lay outside the gene matches. The germline CDR1 and CDR2 sequences are SGHRS and YFSETQ.

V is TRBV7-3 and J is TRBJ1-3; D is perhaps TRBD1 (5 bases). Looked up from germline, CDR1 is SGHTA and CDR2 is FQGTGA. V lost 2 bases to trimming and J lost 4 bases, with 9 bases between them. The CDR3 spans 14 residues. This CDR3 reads CASSLQGTGNTIYF. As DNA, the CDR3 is TGTGCCAGCAGCTTACAGGGCACGGGAAACACCATATATTTT.

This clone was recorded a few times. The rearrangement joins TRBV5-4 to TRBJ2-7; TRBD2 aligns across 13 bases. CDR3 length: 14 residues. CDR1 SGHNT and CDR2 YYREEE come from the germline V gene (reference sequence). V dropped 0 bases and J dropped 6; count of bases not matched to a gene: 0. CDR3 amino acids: CASSLGLAGGEQYF. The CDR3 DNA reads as TGTGCCAGCAGCTTGGGACTAGCGGGAGGCGAGCAGTACTTC.

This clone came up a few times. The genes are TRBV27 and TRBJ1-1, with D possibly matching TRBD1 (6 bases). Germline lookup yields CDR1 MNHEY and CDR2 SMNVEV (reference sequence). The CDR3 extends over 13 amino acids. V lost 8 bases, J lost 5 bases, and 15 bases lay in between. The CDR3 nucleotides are TGTGCCAGCCGAAGGGGGGGTTGGACTGAAGCTTTCTTT. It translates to CASRRGGWTEAFF.

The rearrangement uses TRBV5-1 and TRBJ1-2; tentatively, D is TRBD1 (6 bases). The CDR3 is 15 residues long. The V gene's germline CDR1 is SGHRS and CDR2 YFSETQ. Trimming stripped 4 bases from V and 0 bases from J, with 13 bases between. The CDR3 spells CASSQGTNTNYGYTF. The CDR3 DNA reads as TGCGCCAGCAGCCAGGGGACAAACACTAACTATGGCTACACCTTC.